Below, 29 T cell receptor beta chains from the same sample are listed, as sequenced in a study of T-cell memory formation after mild COVID-19. TCRdb re-analysed the 5' RACE reads in MiXCR, keeping a single row per CDR3 protein. Found here are around 310,000 distinct CDR3 sequences, 20% to 25% of them singletons; the top ten hold roughly 23%. The source material was PBMCs or a T cell subset sorted from them (not recorded which). The receptors derive from a man aged 18 to 30 who had mild COVID-19 (a few samples of this study predate the infection). Cell type and time point are not known.

This sequence joins TRBV5-5 and TRBJ2-7, with D maybe TRBD1 (5 bases). Trimming removed 2 bases at V and 5 bases at J, with 11 bases between. The CDR3 is 13 residues long. CDR1 SGHKS and CDR2 YYEKEE come from the germline V gene (reference sequence). The CDR3 spells CASSFIVDNEQYF. DNA for the CDR3: TGTGCCAGCAGCTTCATCGTGGACAACGAGCAGTACTTC.

V is TRBV12-3 or TRBV12-4 and J is TRBJ1-4; no clear D. The CDR3 spans 13 residues. With 2 bases removed from V and 8 bases from J, the gap between germline ends came to 9 bases. The CDR3 DNA sequence: TGTGCCAGCAGTTTACATGGGAGCGAAAAACTGTTTTTT. It translates to CASSLHGSEKLFF.

The genes are TRBV14 and TRBJ2-2; D possibly corresponds to TRBD1 (6 bases). Germline lookup yields CDR1 SGHDN and CDR2 FVKESK. This CDR3 comprises 15 residues. V was shortened by 9 bases and J by 0 bases, with 14 bases between the two germline ends. The CDR3, as DNA: TGTGCCAGGAAACAGGGAAAAGCGAACACCGGGGAGCTGTTTTTT. Translating gives CARKQGKANTGELFF. Together with reference TRBV14 and TRBJ2-2, the CDR3 gives the full variable domain: EAGVTQFPSHSVIEKGQTVTLRCDPISGHDNLYWYRRVMGKEIKFLLHFVKESKQDESGMPNNRFLAERTGGTYSTLKVQPAELEDSGVYFCARKQGKANTGELFFGEGSRLTVL.

V is TRBV2 and J is TRBJ2-3; D remains ambiguous. Trimming left V 8 bases short and J 14 bases short, with 17 bases between. The CDR3 sequence is 11 residues long. The V gene's germline CDR1 is SNHLY and CDR2 FYNNEI. The CDR3 bases are TGTGCCAGCCTCGGCGGATCGATAGGGTATTTT. Protein sequence: CASLGGSIGYF.

V and J are TRBV7-2 and TRBJ1-5, with D perhaps matching TRBD1 (6 bases). Germline CDR1 reads SGHTA; CDR2 reads FQGNSA. CDR3 size: 15 residues. Trimming removed 3 bases at V and 7 bases at J, with 16 bases between. CDR3 sequence reads: CASSLETGGGQPQHF. For the CDR3, the DNA is TGTGCCAGCAGCTTGGAGACAGGAGGTGGACAGCCCCAGCATTTT.

There are a few counts of this clonotype. The chain uses TRBV7-2 and TRBJ2-1; 11 bases map to TRBD1. The germline gives CDR1 SGHTA, CDR2 FQGNSA. CDR3 size: 15 residues. V lost 3 bases to trimming and J lost 8 bases; unmatched junction nucleotides: 6. This CDR3 is CASSFRDRGEYEQFF. In DNA form, the CDR3 reads TGTGCCAGCAGCTTCCGGGACAGGGGGGAGTATGAGCAGTTCTTC.

The rearrangement links TRBV19 to TRBJ1-6; the D gene is possibly TRBD1 (5 bases). Germline V gives CDR1 LNHDA, CDR2 SQIVND (reference sequence). The CDR3 has 18 residues. V lost 6 bases to trimming and J lost 0 bases, with 18 bases between them. The CDR3: CASRPDPGLSSYNSPLHF. The CDR3 coding sequence is TGTGCCAGTAGACCTGACCCGGGACTTAGCTCCTATAATTCACCCCTCCACTTT.

In this sample, this clonotype turned up a few times. The V gene is TRBV7-2, the J gene TRBJ2-5; D remains unclear. Per the germline V gene, CDR1 is SGHTA and CDR2 is FQGNSA. Trimming shortened V by 7 bases and J by 5 bases, and 20 bases separated the two germline ends. This CDR3 is built from 15 residues. The CDR3 here is CASTPGHRAWETQYF. The CDR3 region has the DNA TGTGCCAGCACCCCCGGGCATAGGGCTTGGGAGACCCAGTACTTC.

The J gene is TRBJ1-2, the V gene TRBV9; D uncertain. V was shortened by 0 bases and J by 4 bases, with 10 bases between the two germline ends. The CDR3 covers 14 residues. Germline lookup yields CDR1 SGDLS and CDR2 YYNGEE. This chain's CDR3 is CASSVAGEGYGYTF. The CDR3 DNA reads as TGTGCCAGCAGCGTAGCGGGTGAAGGCTATGGCTACACCTTC.

This clonotype was recorded a few times. V is TRBV11-2 and J is TRBJ1-1; 7 bases align to TRBD1. After removal of 4 bases from V and 0 bases from J, the junction contained 5 bases not matched to a gene. This CDR3 region has 15 residues. The germline V gene has CDR1 SGHAT and CDR2 FQNNGV. The CDR3 here is CASSSRGGMNTEAFF. In DNA, the CDR3 is TGTGCCAGCAGCTCCAGGGGGGGGATGAACACTGAAGCTTTCTTT.

The chain joins TRBV20-1 to TRBJ2-3, with D maybe TRBD2 (5 bases). The CDR3 extends over 14 amino acids. V was cut by 3 bases and J by 1 base, with 11 bases left in between. The germline CDR1 and CDR2 sequences are DFQATT and SNEGSKA (reference sequence). CDR3 coding DNA: TGCAGTGCTAGTTCTAACGGGGGCACAGATACGCAGTATTTT. The encoded protein is CSASSNGGTDTQYF.

This CDR3 is CASRPLWLAEFF. In nucleotides, the CDR3 is TGTGCCAGCAGACCATTGTGGCTAGCGGAGTTCTTC. This chain links TRBV5-5 with TRBJ2-1, with 7 bases lining up with TRBD2. Per germline, CDR1 SGHKS and CDR2 YYEKEE (reference sequence). V trimming: 5 bases; J trimming: 14 bases; junction bases outside the gene matches: 10. The CDR3 is 12 amino acids. Full variable domain (outside the CDR3, taken from reference TRBV5-5 and TRBJ2-1): DAGVTQSPTHLIKTRGQQVTLRCSPISGHKSVSWYQQVLGQGPQFIFQYYEKEERGRGNFPDRFSARQFPNYSSELNVNALLLGDSALYLCASRPLWLAEFFGPGTRLTVL.

The gene calls are TRBV27 and TRBJ2-5; D may be TRBD1 (5 bases). Germline V gene sequence: CDR1 MNHEY, CDR2 SMNVEV (reference sequence). V was clipped by 4 bases and J by 5 bases, with 17 bases between them. There are 15 residues in the CDR3. The CDR3 nucleotides read TGTGCCAGCAGTTCCCCTAGGGGTGCAGGGGAGACCCAGTACTTC. Protein product: CASSSPRGAGETQYF.

The chain recombines TRBV20-1 with TRBJ2-5, with TRBD1 matching over 9 bases. V shed 3 bases and J 2 bases; nucleotides not matched to a gene: 7. Germline V CDR1 and CDR2: DFQATT, SNEGSKA (reference sequence). CDR3 length equals 15 residues. DNA for the CDR3: TGCAGTGCTAGGACGGGACAGGGTCAGCAAGAGACCCAGTACTTC. Translated: CSARTGQGQQETQYF.

The rearrangement links TRBV5-5 to TRBJ2-5; D is perhaps TRBD1 (7 bases). Trimming cost V 3 bases and J 10 bases, with 22 bases left between them. Per germline, CDR1 SGHKS and CDR2 YYEKEE (reference sequence). The CDR3 contains 15 residues. This chain's CDR3 is CASSSRDRPIGGQYF. CDR3 nucleotides: TGTGCCAGCAGCTCCCGGGACAGACCCATCGGGGGCCAGTACTTC.

V and J are TRBV4-3 and TRBJ1-1; D gene unclear. Trimming removed 4 bases at V and 2 bases at J, with 14 bases between. Germline lookup yields CDR1 LGHNA and CDR2 YSLEER. CDR3 length: 15 amino acids. CDR3 DNA sequence: TGCGCCAGCAGCCCAATCTTGAAAGATAACACTGAAGCTTTCTTT. It yields the protein CASSPILKDNTEAFF.

This clonotype was recorded a few times. This rearrangement joins TRBV24-1 to TRBJ1-2, with D maybe TRBD1 (5 bases). The V end was cut by 1 base, the J end by 4 bases, with 12 bases between. The germline gives CDR1 KGHDR, CDR2 SFDVKD. This CDR3 comprises 15 residues. The chain's CDR3 is CATSDFTGEVYGYTF. CDR3 sequence (DNA): TGTGCCACCAGTGATTTTACAGGCGAAGTCTATGGCTACACCTTC.

In regard to this clonotype: At one end the junction does not follow the germline gene, possibly because of a read error. The chain has TRBV7-7 and TRBJ2-5; perhaps TRBD2 as D (6 bases). The CDR3 runs to 15 residues. CDR1 and CDR2 from the germline V gene are SSHAT and FNYEAQ (reference sequence). CDR3 sequence (DNA): TGTGCTAGCAGCTTAGCGGTGACTAGAGGCGAGACCCAGTACTTC. Translation gives CASSLAVTRGETQYF.

This rearrangement joins TRBV5-1 to TRBJ2-1, with TRBD1 identical over 8 bases. V dropped 2 bases and J dropped 3; count of bases not matched to a gene: 10. Germline V gene lookup returns CDR1 SGHRS and CDR2 YFSETQ. CDR3 length equals 17 residues. The CDR3 sequence is CASSLPEPGQVYNEQFF. As DNA, the CDR3 is TGCGCCAGCAGCTTACCAGAACCGGGACAGGTCTACAATGAGCAGTTCTTC.

The CDR3 sequence: CASSPFAGGGSGGYTF. CDR3 in DNA: TGTGCCAGCAGCCCTTTCGCAGGGGGAGGTAGTGGGGGCTACACCTTC. The V call is TRBV7-2, the J call TRBJ1-2; 7 bases map to TRBD1. The CDR3 totals 16 residues. Germline CDR1 and CDR2: SGHTA and FQGNSA. The V segment lost 5 bases and the J segment 8 bases; nucleotides outside the gene matches: 17.

For this clonotype: A read error may explain this, as a much larger clone is one base away. This rearrangement joins TRBV27 to TRBJ2-7; either TRBD1 or TRBD2 may supply D (6 bases each). Germline V gene data show CDR1 as MNHEY and CDR2 as SMNVEV (reference sequence). The CDR3 spans 12 residues. The CDR3 loop reads CARSSLGGREYF. The DNA for the CDR3 is TGTGCCAGAAGTTCCCTTGGGGGGCGCGAGTACTTC.

The chain uses TRBV10-3 and TRBJ2-2; the match to TRBD2 covers 7 bases. Trimming removed 0 bases from V and 6 bases from J; junction bases left unmatched: 4. This CDR3 region has 15 residues. From germline, CDR1 is ENHRY and CDR2 SYGVKD. CDR3 loop: CAISESGLAAGELFF. The CDR3 DNA reads TGTGCCATCAGTGAGTCGGGGCTAGCGGCCGGGGAGCTGTTTTTT.

The chain is built from TRBV29-1 and TRBJ2-3; D gene unclear. Between the trimmed V and J ends, which lost 2 bases and 1 base, there was a span of 7 bases. The V gene's germline CDR1 is SQVTM and CDR2 ANQGSEA. The length of the CDR3 is 13 residues. CDR3 in amino acids: CSVERTRTDTQYF. The CDR3 bases are TGCAGCGTTGAAAGGACGCGCACAGATACGCAGTATTTT.

This clonotype was seen a handful of times. The chain recombines TRBV10-3 with TRBJ1-2; possibly TRBD1 for D (5 bases). The germline V gene encodes CDR1 ENHRY and CDR2 SYGVKD. V was cut by 0 bases and J by 7 bases, with 12 bases left in between. CDR3 length: 14 amino acids. This CDR3 is CAISESTGPTGYTF. The CDR3 nucleotides read TGTGCCATCAGTGAGTCGACGGGGCCGACTGGCTACACCTTC.

The rearrangement links TRBV18 to TRBJ2-7; D is possibly TRBD2 (6 bases). The CDR3 spans 13 residues. V was clipped by 5 bases and J by 2 bases, with 10 bases between them. Per the germline V gene, CDR1 is KGHSH and CDR2 is LQKENI. The CDR3 loop is CASSGGNAYEQYV. In nucleotides, the CDR3 is TGTGCCAGCTCAGGCGGGAATGCCTACGAGCAGTACGTC.

This clonotype was observed many times. The V gene is TRBV7-9, the J gene TRBJ2-5; 8 positions match TRBD2. This CDR3 region has 14 residues. Germline lookup yields CDR1 SEHNR and CDR2 FQNEAQ (reference sequence). V was pared by 0 bases and J by 4 bases, with 1 base of the junction left unmatched. The CDR3 here is CASSLAAGGETQYF. Written as DNA, the CDR3 is TGTGCCAGCAGCTTAGCGGCGGGGGGAGAGACCCAGTACTTC. Based on the CDR3 plus reference TRBV7-9 and TRBJ2-5, the full variable domain is DTGVSQNPRHKITKRGQNVTFRCDPISEHNRLYWYRQTLGQGPEFLTYFQNEAQLEKSRLLSDRFSAERPKGSFSTLEIQRTEQGDSAMYLCASSLAAGGETQYFGPGTRLLVL.

This clonotype came up many times. V gene TRBV4-3 combines with J gene TRBJ2-3; no clear D gene. The CDR3 consists of 13 residues. V lost 4 bases and J lost 6, with 11 bases in between. CDR1 is LGHNA, CDR2 YSLEER, per germline. The CDR3 coding sequence is TGCGCCAGCAGCCGTCTTCTCACGGATACGCAGTATTTT. This gives the protein CASSRLLTDTQYF.

This clonotype has just a few counts. J is TRBJ1-1 and V is TRBV5-1; no definite D call. The CDR3 loop spans 12 amino acids. Germline V lookup: CDR1 SGHRS, CDR2 YFSETQ. Trimming shortened V by 4 bases and J by 7 bases, and 11 bases separated the two germline ends. In DNA, the CDR3 is TGCGCCAGCAGCGTCCAAGGGATTGAAGCTTTCTTT. Translation: CASSVQGIEAFF.

The chain has TRBV6-5 and TRBJ2-5; tentative D call: TRBD1 (5 bases). The germline gives CDR1 MNHEY, CDR2 SVGAGI. The CDR3 is made up of 17 amino acids. The germline V and J ends were trimmed by 0 bases and 2 bases, with 16 bases remaining between them. The CDR3 nucleotides are TGTGCCAGCAGTTACTCGGGGCTACCGCGGCTACAAGAGACCCAGTACTTC. Translation: CASSYSGLPRLQETQYF.